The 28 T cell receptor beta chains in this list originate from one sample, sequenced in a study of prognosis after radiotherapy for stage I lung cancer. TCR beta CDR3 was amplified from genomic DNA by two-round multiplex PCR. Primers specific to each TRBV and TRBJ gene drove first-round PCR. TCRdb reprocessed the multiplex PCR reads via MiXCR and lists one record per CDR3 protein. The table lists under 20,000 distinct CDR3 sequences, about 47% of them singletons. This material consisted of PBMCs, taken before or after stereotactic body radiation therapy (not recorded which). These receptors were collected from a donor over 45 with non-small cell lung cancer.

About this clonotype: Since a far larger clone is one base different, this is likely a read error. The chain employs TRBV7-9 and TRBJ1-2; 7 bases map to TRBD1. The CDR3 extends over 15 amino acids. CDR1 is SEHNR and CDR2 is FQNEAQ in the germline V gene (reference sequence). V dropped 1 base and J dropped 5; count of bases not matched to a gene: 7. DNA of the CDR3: TGTGCCAGCAGCTTAGAAACAGGGGTAGGATATGGCTACACCTTC. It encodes CASSLETGVGYGYTF. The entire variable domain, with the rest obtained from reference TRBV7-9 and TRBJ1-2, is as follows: DTGVSQNPRHKITKRGQNVTFRCDPISEHNRLYWYRQTLGQGPEFLTYFQNEAQLEKSRLLSDRFSAERPKGSFSTLEIQRTEQGDSAMYLCASSLETGVGYGYTFGSGTRLTVV.

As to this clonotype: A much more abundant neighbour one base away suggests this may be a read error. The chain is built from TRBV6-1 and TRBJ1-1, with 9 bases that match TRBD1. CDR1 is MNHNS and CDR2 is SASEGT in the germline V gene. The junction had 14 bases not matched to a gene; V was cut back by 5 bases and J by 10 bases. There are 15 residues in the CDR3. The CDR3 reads CASSRAGTGKFGAFF. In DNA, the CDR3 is TGTGCCAGCAGTAGGGCCGGGACAGGGAAATTTGGAGCTTTCTTT.

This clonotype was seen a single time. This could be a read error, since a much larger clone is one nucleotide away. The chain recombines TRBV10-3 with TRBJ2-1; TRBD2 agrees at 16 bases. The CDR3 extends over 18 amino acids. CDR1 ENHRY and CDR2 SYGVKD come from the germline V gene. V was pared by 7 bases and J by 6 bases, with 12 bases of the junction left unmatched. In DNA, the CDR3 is TGTGCCATCATCCCCTTGGGACTAGCGGGAGGGCCGGGCAATGAGCAGTTCTTC. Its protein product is CAIIPLGLAGGPGNEQFF.

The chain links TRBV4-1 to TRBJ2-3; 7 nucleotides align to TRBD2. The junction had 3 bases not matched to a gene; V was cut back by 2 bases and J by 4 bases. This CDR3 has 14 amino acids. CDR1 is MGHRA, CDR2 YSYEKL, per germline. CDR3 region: CASSQMTSSDTQYF. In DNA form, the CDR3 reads TGCGCCAGCAGCCAAATGACTAGCTCAGATACGCAGTATTTT.

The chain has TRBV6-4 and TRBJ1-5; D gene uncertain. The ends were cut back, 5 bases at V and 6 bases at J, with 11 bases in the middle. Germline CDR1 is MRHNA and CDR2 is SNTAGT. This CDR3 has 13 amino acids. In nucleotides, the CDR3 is TGTGCCAGCAGTCAAGCGCGAGGTCAGCCCCAGCATTTT. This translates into CASSQARGQPQHF.

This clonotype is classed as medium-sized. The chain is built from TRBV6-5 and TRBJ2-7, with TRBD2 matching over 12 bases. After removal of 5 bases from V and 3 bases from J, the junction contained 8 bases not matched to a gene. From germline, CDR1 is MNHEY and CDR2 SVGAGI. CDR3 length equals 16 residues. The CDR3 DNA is TGTGCCAGCAGTGCCGGACTAGCGGGAACCTACTACGAGCAGTACTTC. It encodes CASSAGLAGTYYEQYF.

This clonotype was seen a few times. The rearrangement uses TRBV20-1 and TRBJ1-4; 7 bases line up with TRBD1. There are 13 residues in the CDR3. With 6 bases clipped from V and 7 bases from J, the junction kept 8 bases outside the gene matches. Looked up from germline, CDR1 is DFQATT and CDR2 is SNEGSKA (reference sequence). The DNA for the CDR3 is TGCAGTGCGCCGGGACCAGGGGGTGAAAAACTGTTTTTT. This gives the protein CSAPGPGGEKLFF.

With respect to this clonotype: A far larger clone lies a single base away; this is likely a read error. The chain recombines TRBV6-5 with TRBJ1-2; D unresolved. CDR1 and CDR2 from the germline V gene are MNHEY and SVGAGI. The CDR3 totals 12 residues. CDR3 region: CAGSDSFNGYTF. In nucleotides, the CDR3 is TGTGCCGGCAGTGACTCGTTCAATGGCTACACCTTC.

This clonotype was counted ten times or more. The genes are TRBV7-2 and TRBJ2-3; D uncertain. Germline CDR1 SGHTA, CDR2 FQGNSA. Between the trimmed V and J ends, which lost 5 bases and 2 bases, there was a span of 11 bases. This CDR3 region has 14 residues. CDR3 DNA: TGTGCCAGCAGCCTGGGCCTATCCACAGATACGCAGTATTTT. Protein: CASSLGLSTDTQYF.

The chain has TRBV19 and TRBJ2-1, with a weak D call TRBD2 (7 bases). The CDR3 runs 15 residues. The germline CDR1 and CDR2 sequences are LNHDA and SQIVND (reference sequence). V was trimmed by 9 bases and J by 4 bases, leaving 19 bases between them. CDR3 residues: CASRPEGGAYNEQFF. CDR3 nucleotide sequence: TGTGCCAGCCGTCCTGAGGGGGGGGCATACAATGAGCAGTTCTTC.

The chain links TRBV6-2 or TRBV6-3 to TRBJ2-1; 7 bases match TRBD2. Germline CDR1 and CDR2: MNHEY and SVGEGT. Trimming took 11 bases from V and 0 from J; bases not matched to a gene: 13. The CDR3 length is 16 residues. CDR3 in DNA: TGTGCCCTGGGCCTAGCGGAGCCAAACTCCTACAATGAGCAGTTCTTC. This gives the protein CALGLAEPNSYNEQFF.

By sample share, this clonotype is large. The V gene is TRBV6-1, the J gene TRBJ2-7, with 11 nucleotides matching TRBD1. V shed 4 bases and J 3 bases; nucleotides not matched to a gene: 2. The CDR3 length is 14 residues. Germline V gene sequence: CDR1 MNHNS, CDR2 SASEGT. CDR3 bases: TGTGCCAGCAGTGCCGGGACAGGGGGCTACGAGCAGTACTTC. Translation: CASSAGTGGYEQYF.

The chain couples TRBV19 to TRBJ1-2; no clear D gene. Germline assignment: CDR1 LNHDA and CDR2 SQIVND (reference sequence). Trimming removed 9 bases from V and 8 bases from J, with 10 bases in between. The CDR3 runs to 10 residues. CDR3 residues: CARKDGGYTF. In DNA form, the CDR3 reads TGTGCCAGAAAAGATGGGGGCTACACCTTC.

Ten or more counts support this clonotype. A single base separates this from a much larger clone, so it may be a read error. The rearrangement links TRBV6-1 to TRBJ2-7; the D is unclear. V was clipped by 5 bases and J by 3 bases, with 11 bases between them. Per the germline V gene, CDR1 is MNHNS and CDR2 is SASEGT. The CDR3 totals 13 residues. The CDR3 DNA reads TGTGCCAGCAGTCGGAGCTACGACTACGAGCAGTACTTC. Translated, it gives CASSRSYDYEQYF.

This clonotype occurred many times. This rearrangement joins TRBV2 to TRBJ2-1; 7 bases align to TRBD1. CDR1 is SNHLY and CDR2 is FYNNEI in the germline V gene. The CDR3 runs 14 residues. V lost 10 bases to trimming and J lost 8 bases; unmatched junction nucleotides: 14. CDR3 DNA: TGTGCCAAACAGGGGTTCGATGTGGGCGATGAGCAGTTCTTC. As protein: CAKQGFDVGDEQFF. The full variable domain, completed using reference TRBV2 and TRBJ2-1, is EPEVTQTPSHQVTQMGQEVILRCVPISNHLYFYWYRQILGQKVEFLVSFYNNEISEKSEIFDDQFSVERPDGSNFTLKIRSTKLEDSAMYFCAKQGFDVGDEQFFGPGTRLTVL.

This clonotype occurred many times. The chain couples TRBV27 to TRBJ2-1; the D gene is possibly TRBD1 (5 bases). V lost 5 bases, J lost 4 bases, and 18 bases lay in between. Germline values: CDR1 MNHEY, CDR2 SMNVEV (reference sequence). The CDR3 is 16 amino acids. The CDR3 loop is CASSPRATAAYNEQFF. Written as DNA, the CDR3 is TGTGCCAGCAGTCCCAGGGCCACGGCGGCGTACAATGAGCAGTTCTTC.

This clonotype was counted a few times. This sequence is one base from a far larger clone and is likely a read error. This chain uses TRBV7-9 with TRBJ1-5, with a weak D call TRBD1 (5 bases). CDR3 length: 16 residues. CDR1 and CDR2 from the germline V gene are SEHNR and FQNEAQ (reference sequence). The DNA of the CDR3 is TGTGCCATCAGCTTAGGAGGGAGGGGTAGCAATCAGCCCCAGCATTTT. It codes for CAISLGGRGSNQPQHF.

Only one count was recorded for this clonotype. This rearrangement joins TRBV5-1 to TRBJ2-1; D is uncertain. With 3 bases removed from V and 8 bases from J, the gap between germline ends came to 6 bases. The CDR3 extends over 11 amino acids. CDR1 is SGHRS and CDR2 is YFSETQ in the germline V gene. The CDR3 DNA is TGCGCCAGCAGCTCATACTATGAGCAGTTCTTC. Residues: CASSSYYEQFF. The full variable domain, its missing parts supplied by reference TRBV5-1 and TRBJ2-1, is KAGVTQTPRYLIKTRGQQVTLSCSPISGHRSVSWYQQTPGQGLQFLFEYFSETQRNKGNFPGRFSGRQFSNSRSEMNVSTLELGDSALYLCASSSYYEQFFGPGTRLTVL.

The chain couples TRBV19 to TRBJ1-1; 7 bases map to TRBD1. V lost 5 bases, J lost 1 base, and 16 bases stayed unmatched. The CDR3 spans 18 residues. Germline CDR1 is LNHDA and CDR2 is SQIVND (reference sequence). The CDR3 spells CASSPPGWNRGKNTEAFF. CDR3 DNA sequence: TGTGCCAGTAGTCCCCCCGGATGGAACAGGGGCAAGAACACTGAAGCTTTCTTT. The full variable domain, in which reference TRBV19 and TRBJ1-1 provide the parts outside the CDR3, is DGGITQSPKYLFRKEGQNVTLSCEQNLNHDAMYWYRQDPGQGLRLIYYSQIVNDFQKGDIAEGYSVSREKKESFPLTVTSAQKNPTAFYLCASSPPGWNRGKNTEAFFGQGTRLTVV.

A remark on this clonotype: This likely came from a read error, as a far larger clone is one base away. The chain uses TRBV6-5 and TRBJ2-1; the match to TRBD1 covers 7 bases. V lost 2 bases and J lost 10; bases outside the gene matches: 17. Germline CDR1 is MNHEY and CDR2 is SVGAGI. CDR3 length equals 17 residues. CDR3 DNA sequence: TGTGCCAGCAGTTACCCCTGGGGGTATGACAGGGCTGGCGAGCAGTTCTTC. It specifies CASSYPWGYDRAGEQFF.

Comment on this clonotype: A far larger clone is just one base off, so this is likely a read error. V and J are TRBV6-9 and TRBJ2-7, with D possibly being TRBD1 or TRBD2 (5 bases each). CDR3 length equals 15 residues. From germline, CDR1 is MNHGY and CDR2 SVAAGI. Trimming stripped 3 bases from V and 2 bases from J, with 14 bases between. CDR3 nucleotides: TGTGCCAGCAGTTACAAGAGGGACGGGACCTACGAGCAGTACTTC. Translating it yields CASSYKRDGTYEQYF.

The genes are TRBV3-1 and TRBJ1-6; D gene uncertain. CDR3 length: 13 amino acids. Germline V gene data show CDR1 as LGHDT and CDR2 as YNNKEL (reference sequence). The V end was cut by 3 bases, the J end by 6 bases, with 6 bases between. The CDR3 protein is CASSQGINSPLHF. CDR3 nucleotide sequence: TGTGCCAGCAGCCAGGGGATTAATTCACCCCTCCACTTT.

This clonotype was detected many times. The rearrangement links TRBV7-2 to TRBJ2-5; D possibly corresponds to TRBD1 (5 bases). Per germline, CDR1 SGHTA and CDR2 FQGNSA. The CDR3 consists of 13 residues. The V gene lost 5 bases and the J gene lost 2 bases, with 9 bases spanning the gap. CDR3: CASSNQGQETQYF. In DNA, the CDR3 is TGTGCCAGCAGCAATCAGGGACAAGAGACCCAGTACTTC.

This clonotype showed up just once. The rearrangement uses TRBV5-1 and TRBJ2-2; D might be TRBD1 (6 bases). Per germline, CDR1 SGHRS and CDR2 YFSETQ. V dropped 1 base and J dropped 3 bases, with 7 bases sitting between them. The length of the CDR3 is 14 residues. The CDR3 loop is CASSLRQDTGELFF. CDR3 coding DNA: TGCGCCAGCAGCTTGAGACAGGACACCGGGGAGCTGTTTTTT.

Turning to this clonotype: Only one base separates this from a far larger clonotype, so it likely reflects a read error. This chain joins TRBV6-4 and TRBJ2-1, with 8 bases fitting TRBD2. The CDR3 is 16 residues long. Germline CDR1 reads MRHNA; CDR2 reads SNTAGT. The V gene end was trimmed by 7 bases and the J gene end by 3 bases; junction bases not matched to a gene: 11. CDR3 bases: TGTGCCAGCATCCAGCAGGGCGGGGGGTACTACAATGAGCAGTTCTTC. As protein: CASIQQGGGYYNEQFF.

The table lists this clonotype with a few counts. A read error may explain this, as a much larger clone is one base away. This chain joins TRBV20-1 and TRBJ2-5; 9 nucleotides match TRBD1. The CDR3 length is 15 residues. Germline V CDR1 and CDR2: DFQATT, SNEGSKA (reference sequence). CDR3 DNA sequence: TGCAGCGCTACATTCCAGGGACAGGGAGGAGAGACCCAGTACTTC. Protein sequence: CSATFQGQGGETQYF.

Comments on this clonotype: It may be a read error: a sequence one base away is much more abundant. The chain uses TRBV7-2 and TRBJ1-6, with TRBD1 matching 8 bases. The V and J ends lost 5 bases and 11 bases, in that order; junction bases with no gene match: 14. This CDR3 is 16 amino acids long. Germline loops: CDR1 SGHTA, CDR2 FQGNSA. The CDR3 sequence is CASSQASGQENPPLHF. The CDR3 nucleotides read TGTGCCAGCAGCCAAGCATCGGGACAGGAGAATCCACCCCTCCACTTT.

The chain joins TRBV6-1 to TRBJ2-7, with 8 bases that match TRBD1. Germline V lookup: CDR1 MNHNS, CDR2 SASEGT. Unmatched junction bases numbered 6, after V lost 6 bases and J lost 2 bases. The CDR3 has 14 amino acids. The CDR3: CASSPGQGAYEQYF. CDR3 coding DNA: TGTGCCAGCAGCCCTGGACAGGGCGCCTACGAGCAGTACTTC.